This T cell receptor beta chain was profiled in a study of blood T cell repertoires in COVID-19. Clones were read by immunoSEQ multiplex PCR, and TCRdb kept only the in-frame ones, dropping some. The sample holds some 430,000 clones, about 90% seen once. Per germline, CDR1 DFQATT and CDR2 SNEGSKA (reference sequence). With 3 bases clipped from V and 7 bases from J, the junction kept 5 bases outside the gene matches. The CDR3 runs to 14 residues. The chain has TRBV20-1 and TRBJ1-6; 8 positions match TRBD1. The sample taken for sequencing was PBMCs or T cells enriched from blood (not recorded which). This sequence originates from a man aged 18 to 29 who had recovered from COVID-19. The CDR3 DNA is TGCAGTGCTAGTCGGACAGGGAAAAATTCACCCCTCCACTTT. It yields the protein CSASRTGKNSPLHF.